These T cell receptor beta chains were read from a single sample in a study of blood T cell repertoires in COVID-19. Only in-frame clones appear in the TCRdb table, and some are missing; sequencing was by immunoSEQ multiplex PCR. The sample lists around 100,000 clones, approximately 85% occurring once. Sequenced input: peripheral blood. Receptors originate from a man in his sixties or seventies with acute or convalescent COVID-19. Each CDR3 is given with its conserved first and last residue. The D gene is left open where the match is weak. A row's size may be missing; if present it is once, few, many or a size class.

V,D,size,length,J,CDR3,DNA
TRBV5-8,-,-,14,TRBJ1-5,CASKNTGFYQPQHF,TGTGCCAGCAAAAATACAGGGTTCTACCAGCCCCAGCATTTT
TRBV9,-,once,15,TRBJ2-3,CASSVAGGGTDTQYF,TGTGCCAGCAGCGTAGCGGGGGGCGGCACAGATACGCAGTATTTT
TRBV7-9,-,-,15,TRBJ1-6,CASSLNRAFASPLHF,TGTGCCAGCAGCTTAAACAGGGCATTTGCTTCACCCCTCCACTTT
TRBV6-5,TRBD1,-,14,TRBJ2-5,CASSAGQGRETQYF,TGTGCCAGTTCGGCGGGACAGGGACGAGAGACCCAGTACTTC
TRBV11-2,-,-,15,TRBJ1-1,CASTSQGTMNTEAFF,TGTGCCAGCACCTCCCAGGGGACAATGAACACTGAAGCTTTCTTT
TRBV5-1,TRBD1,-,12,TRBJ2-7,CASSPTGSEQYF,TGCGCCAGCAGCCCGACAGGGAGCGAGCAGTACTTC
TRBV3-1/TRBV3-2,-,-,17,TRBJ2-7,CASSQGFSRADPYEQYF,TGTGCCAGCAGCCAAGGGTTCAGCAGGGCCGACCCCTACGAGCAGTACTTC
TRBV5-4,-,-,14,TRBJ2-5,CASSFTGTEETQYF,TGTGCCAGCAGCTTCACCGGGACTGAAGAGACCCAGTACTTC
TRBV5-4,TRBD2,-,17,TRBJ2-3,CASSLPSGGASTDTQYF,TGTGCCAGCAGCTTGCCTAGCGGGGGGGCGAGCACAGATACGCAGTATTTT
TRBV14,-,-,14,TRBJ1-2,CASSQIQGAYGYTF,TGTGCCAGCAGCCAAATACAGGGAGCCTATGGCTACACCTTC
TRBV5-4,TRBD1,-,13,TRBJ2-3,CASSQQGADTQYF,TGTGCCAGCAGCCAACAGGGGGCTGATACGCAGTATTTT